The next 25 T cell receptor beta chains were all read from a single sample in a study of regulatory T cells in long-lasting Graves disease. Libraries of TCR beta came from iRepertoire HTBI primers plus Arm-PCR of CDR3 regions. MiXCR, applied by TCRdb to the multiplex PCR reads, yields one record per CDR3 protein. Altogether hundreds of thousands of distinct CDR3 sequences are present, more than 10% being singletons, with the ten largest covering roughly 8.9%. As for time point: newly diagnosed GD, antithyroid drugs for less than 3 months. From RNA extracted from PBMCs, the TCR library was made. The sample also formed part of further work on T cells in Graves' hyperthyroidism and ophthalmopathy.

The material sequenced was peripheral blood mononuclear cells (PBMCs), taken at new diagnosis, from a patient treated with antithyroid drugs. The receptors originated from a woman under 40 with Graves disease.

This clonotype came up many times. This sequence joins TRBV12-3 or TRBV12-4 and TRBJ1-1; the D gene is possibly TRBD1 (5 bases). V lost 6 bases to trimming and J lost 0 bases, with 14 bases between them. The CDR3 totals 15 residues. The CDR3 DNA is TGTGCCAGCAGACACCTCGGGACGGTGAACACTGAAGCTTTCTTT. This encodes CASRHLGTVNTEAFF.

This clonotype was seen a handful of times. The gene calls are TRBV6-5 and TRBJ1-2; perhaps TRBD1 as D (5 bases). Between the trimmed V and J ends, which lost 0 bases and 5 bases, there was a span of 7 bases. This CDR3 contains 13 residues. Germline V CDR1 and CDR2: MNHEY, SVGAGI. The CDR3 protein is CASSYSEGYGYTF. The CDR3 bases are TGTGCCAGCAGTTACTCTGAGGGGTATGGCTACACCTTC.

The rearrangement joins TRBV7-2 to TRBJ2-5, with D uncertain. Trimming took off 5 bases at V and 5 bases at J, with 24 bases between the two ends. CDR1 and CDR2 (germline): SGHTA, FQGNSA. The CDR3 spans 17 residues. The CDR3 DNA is TGTGCCAGCAGCCACGGTGTAGCAACCCCTAATAGGGAGACCCAGTACTTC. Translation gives CASSHGVATPNRETQYF. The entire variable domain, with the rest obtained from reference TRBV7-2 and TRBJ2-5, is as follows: GAGVSQSPSNKVTEKGKDVELRCDPISGHTALYWYRQSLGQGLEFLIYFQGNSAPDKSGLPSDRFSAERTGGSVSTLTIQRTQQEDSAVYLCASSHGVATPNRETQYFGPGTRLLVL.

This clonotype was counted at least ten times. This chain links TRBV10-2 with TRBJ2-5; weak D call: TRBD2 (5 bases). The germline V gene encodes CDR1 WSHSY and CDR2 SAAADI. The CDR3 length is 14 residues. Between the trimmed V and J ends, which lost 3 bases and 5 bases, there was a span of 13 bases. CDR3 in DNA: TGCGCCAGCAGTGATCAAGGACTGGAGGAGACCCAGTACTTC. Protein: CASSDQGLEETQYF.

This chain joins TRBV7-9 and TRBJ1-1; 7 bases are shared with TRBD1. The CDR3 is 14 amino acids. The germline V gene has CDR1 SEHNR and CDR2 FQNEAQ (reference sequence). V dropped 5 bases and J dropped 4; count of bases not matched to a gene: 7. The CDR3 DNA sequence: TGTGCCAGCAGCCTTGGCAGGGGGACCACTGAAGCTTTCTTT. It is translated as CASSLGRGTTEAFF.

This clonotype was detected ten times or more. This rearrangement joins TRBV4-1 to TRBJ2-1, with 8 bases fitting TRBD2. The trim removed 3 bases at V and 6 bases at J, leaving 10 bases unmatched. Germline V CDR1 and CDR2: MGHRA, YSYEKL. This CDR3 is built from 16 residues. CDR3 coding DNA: TGCGCCAGCAGCCATCCGGGACTAGGAGGGGGCAATGAGCAGTTCTTC. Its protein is CASSHPGLGGGNEQFF.

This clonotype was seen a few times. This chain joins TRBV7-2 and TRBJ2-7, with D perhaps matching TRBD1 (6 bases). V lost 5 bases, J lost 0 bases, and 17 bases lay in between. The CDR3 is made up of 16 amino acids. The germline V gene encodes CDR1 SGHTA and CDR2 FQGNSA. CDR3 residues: CASSITYRVSSYEQYF. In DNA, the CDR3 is TGTGCCAGCAGCATAACCTACAGGGTCAGCTCCTACGAGCAGTACTTC.

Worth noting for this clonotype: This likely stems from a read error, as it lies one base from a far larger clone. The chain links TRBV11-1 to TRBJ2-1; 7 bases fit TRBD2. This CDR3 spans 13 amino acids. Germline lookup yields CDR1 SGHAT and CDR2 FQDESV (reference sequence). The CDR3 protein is CASEGGSVETQCF. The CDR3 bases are TGTGCCAGCGAGGGCGGGAGTGTTGAGACCCAGTGCTTC.

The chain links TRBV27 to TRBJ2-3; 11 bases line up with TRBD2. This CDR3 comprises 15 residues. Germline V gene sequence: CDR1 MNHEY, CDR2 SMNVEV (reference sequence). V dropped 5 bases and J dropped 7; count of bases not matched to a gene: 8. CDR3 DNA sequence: TGTGCCAGCAGTCGGACTAGCGGGTCCGGATATACGCAGTATTTT. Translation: CASSRTSGSGYTQYF.

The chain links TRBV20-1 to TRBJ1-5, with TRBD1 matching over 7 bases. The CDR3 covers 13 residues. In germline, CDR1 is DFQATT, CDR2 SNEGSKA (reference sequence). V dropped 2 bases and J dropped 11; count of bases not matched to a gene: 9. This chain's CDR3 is CSARQGEGQTQHF. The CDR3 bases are TGCAGTGCTAGACAGGGGGAGGGCCAGACCCAGCATTTT.

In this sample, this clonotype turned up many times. The CDR3 DNA is TGTGCCAGCAGCTCGGGACCGACTAACTATGGCTACACCTTC. Residues: CASSSGPTNYGYTF. The chain couples TRBV13 to TRBJ1-2, with D possibly being TRBD1 (5 bases). The CDR3 sequence is 14 residues long. V was clipped by 4 bases and J by 0 bases, with 9 bases between them. Germline assignment: CDR1 PRHDT and CDR2 FYEKMQ (reference sequence). The variable domain in full, completed from reference TRBV13 and TRBJ1-2, reads AAGVIQSPRHLIKEKRETATLKCYPIPRHDTVYWYQQGPGQDPQFLISFYEKMQSDKGSIPDRFSAQQFSDYHSELNMSSLELGDSALYFCASSSGPTNYGYTFGSGTRLTVV.

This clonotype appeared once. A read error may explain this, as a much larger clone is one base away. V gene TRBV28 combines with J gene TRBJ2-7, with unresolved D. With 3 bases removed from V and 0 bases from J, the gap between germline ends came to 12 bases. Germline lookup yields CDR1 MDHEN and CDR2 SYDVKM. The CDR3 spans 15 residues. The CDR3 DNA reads TGTGCCAGCAGTTTTATGGGCCCAGACTCCTACGAGCAGTACTTC. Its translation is CASSFMGPDSYEQYF.

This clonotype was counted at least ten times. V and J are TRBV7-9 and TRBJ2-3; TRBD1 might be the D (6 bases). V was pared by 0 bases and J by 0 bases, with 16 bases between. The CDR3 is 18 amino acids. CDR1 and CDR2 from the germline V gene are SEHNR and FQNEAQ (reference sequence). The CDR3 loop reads CASSLAHLGQYSTDTQYF. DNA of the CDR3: TGTGCCAGCAGCTTAGCGCATCTAGGACAGTATAGCACAGATACGCAGTATTTT. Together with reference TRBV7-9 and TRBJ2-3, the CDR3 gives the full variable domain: DTGVSQNPRHKITKRGQNVTFRCDPISEHNRLYWYRQTLGQGPEFLTYFQNEAQLEKSRLLSDRFSAERPKGSFSTLEIQRTEQGDSAMYLCASSLAHLGQYSTDTQYFGPGTRLTVL.

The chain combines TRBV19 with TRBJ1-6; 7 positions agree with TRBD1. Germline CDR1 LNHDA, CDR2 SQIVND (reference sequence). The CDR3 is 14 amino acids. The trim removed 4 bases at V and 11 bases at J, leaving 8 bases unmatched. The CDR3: CASSTTGVGTPLHF. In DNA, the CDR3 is TGTGCCAGTAGTACCACAGGGGTTGGGACACCCCTCCACTTT.

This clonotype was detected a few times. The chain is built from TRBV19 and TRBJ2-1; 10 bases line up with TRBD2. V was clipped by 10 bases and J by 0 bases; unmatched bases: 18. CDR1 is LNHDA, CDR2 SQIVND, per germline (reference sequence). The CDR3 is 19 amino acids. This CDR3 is CATAPGTSVLGSSYNEQFF. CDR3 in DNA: TGTGCCACCGCCCCAGGGACTAGCGTCCTCGGGAGCTCCTACAATGAGCAGTTCTTC.

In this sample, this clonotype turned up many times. This CDR3 reads CASSRSLRPDTGELFF. The CDR3 region has the DNA TGTGCCAGCAGCCGATCTTTGCGGCCGGACACCGGGGAGCTGTTTTTT. The chain carries TRBV7-2 and TRBJ2-2; no definite D call. The germline V gene has CDR1 SGHTA and CDR2 FQGNSA. The CDR3 has 16 residues. The V end was cut by 5 bases, the J end by 3 bases, with 16 bases between.

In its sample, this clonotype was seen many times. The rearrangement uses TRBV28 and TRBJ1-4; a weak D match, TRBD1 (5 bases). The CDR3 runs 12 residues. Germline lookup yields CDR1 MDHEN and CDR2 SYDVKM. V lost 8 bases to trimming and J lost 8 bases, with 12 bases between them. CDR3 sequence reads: CASRVRGEKLFF. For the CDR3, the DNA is TGTGCCAGCCGGGTGAGGGGAGAAAAACTGTTTTTT.

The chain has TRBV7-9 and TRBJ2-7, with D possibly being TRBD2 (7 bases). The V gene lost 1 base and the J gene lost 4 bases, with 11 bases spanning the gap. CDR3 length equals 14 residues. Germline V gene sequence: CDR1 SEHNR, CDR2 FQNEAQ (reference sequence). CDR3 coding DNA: TGTGCCAGCAGCTTAGGGGGGGGCGGGTACGAGCAGTACTTC. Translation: CASSLGGGGYEQYF.

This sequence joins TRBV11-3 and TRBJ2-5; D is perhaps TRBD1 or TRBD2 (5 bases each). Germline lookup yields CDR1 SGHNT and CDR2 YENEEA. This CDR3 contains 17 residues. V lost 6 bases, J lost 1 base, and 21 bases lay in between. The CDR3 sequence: CASSEALGQGRQETQYF. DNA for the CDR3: TGTGCCAGCAGTGAAGCCCTGGGGCAGGGACGCCAAGAGACCCAGTACTTC.

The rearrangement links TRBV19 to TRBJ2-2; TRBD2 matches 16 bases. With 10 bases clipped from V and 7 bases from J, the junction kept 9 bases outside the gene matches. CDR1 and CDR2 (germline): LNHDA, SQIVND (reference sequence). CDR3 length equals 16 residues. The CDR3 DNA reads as TGTGCCACATGGGGACTAGCGGGAGGGTACTTCGGGGAGCTGTTTTTT. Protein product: CATWGLAGGYFGELFF.

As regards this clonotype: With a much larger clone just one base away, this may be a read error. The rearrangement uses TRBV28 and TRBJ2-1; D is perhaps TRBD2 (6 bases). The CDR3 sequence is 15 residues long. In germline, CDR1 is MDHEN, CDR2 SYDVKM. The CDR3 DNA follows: TGTGCCAGCAGAACGAGGAGGGGCTCCTGCAATGAGCAGTTCTTC. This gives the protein CASRTRRGSCNEQFF.

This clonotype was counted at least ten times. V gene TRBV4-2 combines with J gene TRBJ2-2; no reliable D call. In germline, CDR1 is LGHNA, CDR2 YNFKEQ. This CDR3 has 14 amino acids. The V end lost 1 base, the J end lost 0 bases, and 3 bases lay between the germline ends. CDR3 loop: CASSQGPNTGELFF. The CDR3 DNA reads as TGTGCCAGCAGCCAAGGTCCGAACACCGGGGAGCTGTTTTTT.

The CDR3, as DNA: TGTGCCAGTAGTATACTTCCGGCCCAACGGGGCAATCAGCCCCAGCATTTT. Encoded protein: CASSILPAQRGNQPQHF. The chain has TRBV19 and TRBJ1-5, with D unclear. Trimming cost V 2 bases and J 2 bases, with 16 bases left between them. The CDR3 spans 17 residues. Germline CDR1 is LNHDA and CDR2 is SQIVND (reference sequence).

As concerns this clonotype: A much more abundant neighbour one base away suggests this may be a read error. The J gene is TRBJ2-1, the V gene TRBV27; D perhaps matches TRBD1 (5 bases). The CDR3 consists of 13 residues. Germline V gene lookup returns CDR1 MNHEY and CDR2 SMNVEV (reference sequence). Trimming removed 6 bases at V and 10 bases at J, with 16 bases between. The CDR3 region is CASSWGGSYEQFF. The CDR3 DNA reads TGTGCCAGCAGCTGGGGCGGTTCCTACGAGCAGTTCTTC.

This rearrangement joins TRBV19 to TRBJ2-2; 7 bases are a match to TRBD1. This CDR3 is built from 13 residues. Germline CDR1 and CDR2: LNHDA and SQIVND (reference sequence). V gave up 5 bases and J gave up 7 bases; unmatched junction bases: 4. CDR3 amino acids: CASSQDRLGELFF. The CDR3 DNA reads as TGTGCCAGTAGTCAGGACAGGCTCGGGGAGCTGTTTTTT.